This T cell receptor (beta chain) was captured in a study of response to subunit inactivated influenza vaccine. General study points: Each seasonal flu vaccination may recruit only limited new T cells, authors suggested.

The ends were cut back, 4 bases at V and 5 bases at J, with 21 bases in the middle. This CDR3 is 16 amino acids long. Germline loops: CDR1 SGHDT, CDR2 YYEEEE. Regarding this clonotype: Its antigen is as yet unknown.

One entry per CDR3 protein, called by TCRdb with MiXCR from the RT-PCR reads. The table has about 650,000 distinct CDR3 sequences, less than 15% seen once. The sequence was obtained from a man in his fifties who received an inactivated influenza vaccine. The V gene is TRBV5-6, the J gene TRBJ2-5; perhaps D is TRBD1 or TRBD2 (6 bases each). The specimen was PBMCs from blood, collected 14 days before vaccination. The CDR3 sequence is CASSQEGQGRRETQYF. The CDR3 DNA sequence: TGTGCCAGCAGCCAGGAGGGCCAGGGGCGGAGGGAGACCCAGTACTTC.